Here is one T cell receptor beta chain with its context. This specimen belongs to a study of patients and donors after allogeneic stem cell transplantation. TCRdb reanalysed the RT-PCR reads using MiXCR and keeps one entry per CDR3 protein. This table holds roughly 200,000 distinct CDR3 sequences, about 40% found once. The V and J ends lost 4 bases and 3 bases, in that order; junction bases with no gene match: 11. There are 19 residues in the CDR3. The germline CDR1 and CDR2 sequences are SGHRS and YFSETQ. This chain links TRBV5-1 with TRBJ2-6; TRBD1 matches 12 bases. Sequenced input: blood, either unsorted or a sorted T cell fraction (not recorded which). The TCR comes from a human donor who was either an allogeneic HSCT recipient or a stem cell or donor lymphocyte infusion donor (not recorded which). It is not recorded whose cells these are; they may come from a transplant donor. The CDR3 nucleotides are TGCGCCAGCAGCGCGGGACAGGGGGCCTCCCCCCTTGGGGCCAACGTCCTGACTTTC. Its translation: CASSAGQGASPLGANVLTF.